The 2 T cell receptor beta chains in this list originate from one sample, sequenced in a study of blood T cell repertoires in COVID-19. Sequenced by immunoSEQ multiplex PCR; TCRdb stores in-frame clones only, minus some. Among 70,000 or so clones listed, 86% were seen once. Material: peripheral blood. These receptors were collected from a man aged 65 to 85 with active COVID-19.

V gene TRBV12-3 or TRBV12-4 combines with J gene TRBJ2-7; D uncertain. This CDR3 has 13 residues. Deletions cut 7 bases from V and 3 bases from J, with 13 bases between. This chain's CDR3 is CASTPTPGYEQYF. In DNA, the CDR3 is TGTGCCAGCACCCCTACCCCTGGCTACGAGCAGTACTTC.

V is TRBV11-3 and J is TRBJ1-2, with 7 bases matching TRBD1. The CDR3 totals 13 residues. Germline V gene lookup returns CDR1 SGHNT and CDR2 YENEEA. Trimming took 10 bases from V and 5 from J; bases not matched to a gene: 10. The CDR3 nucleotides are TGTGCCACCCGGGGGGGGACAGCGTATGGCTACACCTTC. Its translation: CATRGGTAYGYTF.